This is a list of T cell receptor beta chains from one sample in a study of early T cells in non-severe SARS-CoV-2 infection. A single record per CDR3 protein comes from TCRdb applying MiXCR to the 5' RACE reads. This sample has tens of thousands of distinct CDR3 sequences, with 8.5% to 12% found just once. The sample taken for sequencing was whole blood. Source of these receptors: an adult who was a healthcare worker with PCR-confirmed SARS-CoV-2 infection or an uninfected control (not recorded which). The CDR3 runs from the conserved cysteine through the conserved F or W. The D gene is left open where the match is weak. For some rows the clone size is stated as once, few or many, or as a class when expanded; others skip it.

j_call	clone_size	v_call	d_call	cdr3_length	cdr3_aa	cdr3_nt
TRBJ2-7	many	TRBV12-5	-	15	CASGLWAGVSYEQYF	TGTGCTAGTGGTTTGTGGGCAGGGGTATCCTACGAGCAGTACTTC
TRBJ2-3	many	TRBV5-5	-	14	CASSLSLRTEAQYF	TGTGCCAGCAGCCTATCCCTACGGACGGAGGCGCAGTATTTT
TRBJ2-7	few	TRBV12-3/TRBV12-4	TRBD1	16	CASSILGTGKSYEQYF	TGTGCCAGCAGCATCCTTGGGACAGGGAAAAGCTACGAGCAGTACTTC
TRBJ2-2	many	TRBV24-1	-	15	CATSDFSLGDGELFF	TGTGCCACCAGTGACTTTTCCTTGGGGGACGGGGAGCTGTTTTTT
TRBJ2-3	many	TRBV5-1	-	18	CASSLAPMTGASTDTQYF	TGCGCCAGCAGCTTGGCCCCTATGACAGGAGCTAGCACAGATACGCAGTATTTT
TRBJ2-3	-	TRBV20-1	TRBD2	15	CSARPLAGVTDTQYF	TGCAGTGCTAGACCGCTCGCGGGAGTCACAGATACGCAGTATTTT
TRBJ2-3	many	TRBV10-2	TRBD1	14	CASSGQGATDTQYF	TGCGCCAGCAGTGGACAGGGGGCTACAGATACGCAGTATTTT
TRBJ2-5	many	TRBV5-5	-	14	CASSGVRGSETQYF	TGTGCCAGCAGCGGGGTTAGGGGCTCAGAGACCCAGTACTTC
TRBJ2-7	-	TRBV18	-	14	CASSRNSQAYEQYF	TGTGCCAGCTCCAGGAACTCCCAGGCCTACGAGCAGTACTTC
TRBJ2-5	many	TRBV6-5	-	13	CASTHPGEETQYF	TGTGCCAGCACCCATCCGGGGGAAGAGACCCAGTACTTC
TRBJ2-3	many	TRBV4-3	TRBD1	16	CASSQYGTGRSDTQYF	TGCGCCAGCAGCCAATACGGGACAGGGCGGTCAGATACGCAGTATTTT
TRBJ1-2	many	TRBV7-8	-	13	CASSLTSNNRDTF	TGTGCCAGCAGCCTAACATCAAACAACCGTGACACCTTC
TRBJ2-5	-	TRBV5-1	TRBD1	16	CASSLSSGTGTETQYF	TGCGCCAGCAGCTTGTCTTCCGGGACAGGGACGGAGACCCAGTACTTC
TRBJ2-7	-	TRBV12-3/TRBV12-4	-	15	CASSLSGQSSYEQYF	TGTGCCAGCAGTTTAAGCGGACAGAGCTCCTACGAGCAGTACTTC
TRBJ2-5	-	TRBV3-1	-	14	CASSQVGGKETQYF	TGTGCCAGCAGCCAAGTAGGGGGTAAGGAGACCCAGTACTTC
TRBJ2-3	many	TRBV29-1	TRBD2	14	CSAQLAGDLDTQYF	TGCAGCGCCCAACTAGCGGGGGACTTAGATACGCAGTATTTT
TRBJ2-2	-	TRBV5-1	-	15	CASSATASNTGELFF	TGCGCCAGCAGCGCTACAGCTTCGAACACCGGGGAGCTGTTTTTT
TRBJ2-5	few	TRBV29-1	-	12	CSSVGKSETQYF	TGCAGCTCTGTAGGGAAAAGCGAGACCCAGTACTTC
TRBJ2-1	-	TRBV7-3	-	13	CASSLIRANEQFF	TGTGCCAGCAGCTTAATCCGAGCGAATGAGCAGTTCTTC
TRBJ2-3	-	TRBV9	-	15	CASSVGTGGTDTQYF	TGTGCCAGCAGCGTAGGTACGGGTGGCACAGATACGCAGTATTTT
TRBJ1-1	-	TRBV29-1	-	13	CSVGGGMNTEAFF	TGCAGCGTTGGTGGGGGCATGAACACTGAAGCTTTCTTT
TRBJ2-1	few	TRBV6-2/TRBV6-3	TRBD2	20	CASSPKSQFGTSGEYNEQFF	TGTGCCAGCAGCCCGAAGTCCCAATTCGGGACTAGCGGGGAGTACAATGAGCAGTTCTTC
TRBJ2-3	-	TRBV6-1	TRBD1	15	CASSEMGQGTDTQYF	TGTGCCAGCAGTGAAATGGGACAGGGAACAGATACGCAGTATTTT
TRBJ1-6	-	TRBV5-8	-	15	CASSLVSGTGSPLHF	TGTGCCAGCAGCTTGGTTTCGGGGACGGGATCACCCCTCCACTTT